Presented here are 23 T cell receptor beta chains from one specimen sequenced in a study of identical twins. TCRdb redid the calling of the 5' RACE reads with MiXCR, one entry per CDR3 protein. The profile shows roughly 720,000 distinct CDR3 sequences, about 20% of them singletons. A further study also used this sample, focusing on T cells expressing NK-cell markers.

Sequencing was carried out using PBMCs. Receptor source: a young woman in good health.

The chain joins TRBV3-1 to TRBJ2-5; D is uncertain. Trimming shortened V by 4 bases and J by 5 bases, and 11 bases separated the two germline ends. The germline V gene encodes CDR1 LGHDT and CDR2 YNNKEL (reference sequence). This CDR3 contains 13 residues. In DNA form, the CDR3 reads TGTGCCAGCAGCCCACGACGCCCCGAGACCCAGTACTTC. The encoded protein is CASSPRRPETQYF.

The V and J genes are TRBV20-1 and TRBJ2-2; possibly TRBD2 for D (5 bases). Trimming took 2 bases from V and 6 from J, leaving 7 bases between them. The CDR3 contains 12 residues. Germline V gene lookup returns CDR1 DFQATT and CDR2 SNEGSKA (reference sequence). In DNA form, the CDR3 reads TGCAGTGCTAGAAAGGACTCCGGGGAGCTGTTTTTT. Amino acid sequence: CSARKDSGELFF.

The chain has TRBV12-3 or TRBV12-4 and TRBJ2-2, with TRBD1 as a possible D gene (5 bases). This CDR3 is built from 13 residues. With 6 bases removed from V and 6 bases from J, the gap between germline ends came to 11 bases. The chain's CDR3 is CASSHSTAGELFF. As DNA, the CDR3 is TGTGCCAGCAGCCATTCGACAGCCGGGGAGCTGTTTTTT.

J is TRBJ2-1 and V is TRBV7-8, with TRBD2 as a possible D gene (5 bases). CDR3 length: 17 residues. Germline CDR1 is SGHVS and CDR2 is FQNEAQ. V was shortened by 6 bases and J by 1 base, with 19 bases between the two germline ends. The CDR3 sequence: CASRVASGTPSYNEQFF. For the CDR3, the DNA is TGTGCCAGCAGGGTTGCGAGCGGTACTCCTTCCTACAATGAGCAGTTCTTC.

The chain joins TRBV11-2 to TRBJ2-3; no reliable D call. The germline V and J ends were trimmed by 1 base and 8 bases, with 7 bases remaining between them. Germline lookup yields CDR1 SGHAT and CDR2 FQNNGV. The CDR3 totals 12 residues. CDR3 in DNA: TGTGCCAGCAGCTTAGTAACGGGTACGCAGTATTTT. It encodes CASSLVTGTQYF. Using reference TRBV11-2 and TRBJ2-3 for the parts outside the CDR3, the full variable domain is EAGVAQSPRYKIIEKRQSVAFWCNPISGHATLYWYQQILGQGPKLLIQFQNNGVVDDSQLPKDRFSAERLKGVDSTLKIQPAKLEDSAVYLCASSLVTGTQYFGPGTRLTVL.

This chain uses TRBV3-1 with TRBJ2-7; 10 bases are shared with TRBD1. This CDR3 is 16 amino acids long. V shed 0 bases and J 3 bases; nucleotides not matched to a gene: 5. Germline CDR1 LGHDT, CDR2 YNNKEL (reference sequence). The CDR3 coding sequence is TGTGCCAGCAGCCAAGATCCTAGGGACAGGGGCTACGAGCAGTACTTC. It specifies CASSQDPRDRGYEQYF.

In this sample, this clonotype turned up many times. The CDR3 DNA sequence: TGTGCCAGCAGTCGGAGGTCTCCCCCCGAGCAGTTCTTC. Translated: CASSRRSPPEQFF. The genes are TRBV12-3 or TRBV12-4 and TRBJ2-1; D is possibly TRBD2 (5 bases). Trimming cost V 5 bases and J 10 bases, with 15 bases left between them. There are 13 residues in the CDR3.

This clonotype was seen a handful of times. This rearrangement joins TRBV7-9 to TRBJ2-3; 8 bases are a match to TRBD1. Germline V gene sequence: CDR1 SEHNR, CDR2 FQNEAQ (reference sequence). After removal of 6 bases from V and 0 bases from J, the junction contained 11 bases not matched to a gene. CDR3 length: 17 residues. CDR3 sequence: CASSVWDRSISTDTQYF. The CDR3 DNA reads as TGTGCCAGCAGTGTATGGGACAGGTCGATTAGCACAGATACGCAGTATTTT. Complete variable domain (other parts from reference TRBV7-9 and TRBJ2-3): DTGVSQNPRHKITKRGQNVTFRCDPISEHNRLYWYRQTLGQGPEFLTYFQNEAQLEKSRLLSDRFSAERPKGSFSTLEIQRTEQGDSAMYLCASSVWDRSISTDTQYFGPGTRLTVL.

This clonotype was observed once. The V and J genes are TRBV20-1 and TRBJ2-7; D is ambiguous. V was trimmed by 3 bases and J by 3 bases, leaving 12 bases between them. Germline V gives CDR1 DFQATT, CDR2 SNEGSKA (reference sequence). This CDR3 contains 13 residues. The CDR3 protein is CSASPRANYEQYF. CDR3 in DNA: TGCAGTGCTAGTCCCCGAGCTAACTACGAGCAGTACTTC.

The rearrangement joins TRBV5-1 to TRBJ2-5; 8 positions agree with TRBD1. The CDR3 has 14 residues. Germline CDR1 SGHRS, CDR2 YFSETQ. V lost 7 bases, J lost 3 bases, and 8 bases stayed unmatched. The CDR3 loop reads CASVSGTGKETQYF. The CDR3 DNA is TGCGCCAGCGTCTCCGGGACAGGAAAAGAGACCCAGTACTTC. The whole variable domain, filled in from reference TRBV5-1 and TRBJ2-5, reads KAGVTQTPRYLIKTRGQQVTLSCSPISGHRSVSWYQQTPGQGLQFLFEYFSETQRNKGNFPGRFSGRQFSNSRSEMNVSTLELGDSALYLCASVSGTGKETQYFGPGTRLLVL.

This clonotype was seen repeatedly, ten times or more. CDR3 amino acids: CASTLEGTGELFF. The CDR3 DNA sequence: TGCGCCAGCACTCTCGAGGGCACCGGGGAGCTGTTTTTT. The rearrangement joins TRBV5-1 to TRBJ2-2, with TRBD2 as a possible D gene (5 bases). Trimming pared 6 bases from V and 4 bases from J, leaving 10 bases between. Germline CDR1 and CDR2: SGHRS and YFSETQ. There are 13 residues in the CDR3.

The rearrangement links TRBV7-2 to TRBJ2-1, with D possibly matching TRBD2 (6 bases). Looked up from germline, CDR1 is SGHTA and CDR2 is FQGNSA. Trimming cost V 4 bases and J 8 bases, with 15 bases left between them. The CDR3 is made up of 14 amino acids. CDR3 sequence reads: CASSSLAEAHEQFF. The CDR3 nucleotides read TGTGCCAGCAGCTCTTTAGCGGAAGCCCATGAGCAGTTCTTC.

The rearrangement links TRBV6-1 to TRBJ1-5; D is ambiguous. The CDR3 has 17 amino acids. Germline CDR1 is MNHNS and CDR2 is SASEGT. V lost 6 bases and J 4 bases, leaving 22 bases between the germline ends. The CDR3 here is CASRQLRALGSNQPQHF. For the CDR3, the DNA is TGTGCCAGCAGACAACTCCGGGCTCTGGGTAGTAATCAGCCCCAGCATTTT.

In this sample, this clonotype turned up a few times. The chain combines TRBV12-3 or TRBV12-4 with TRBJ1-5; unclear D gene. The V end lost 8 bases, the J end lost 4 bases, and 12 bases lay between the germline ends. The CDR3 runs to 13 residues. CDR3 nucleotides: TGTGCCAGCCGCTTAGGTTGGAATCAGCCCCAGCATTTT. Amino acids: CASRLGWNQPQHF.

CDR3 in amino acids: CASSEPLLAVSSYNEQFF. CDR3 coding DNA: TGTGCCAGCAGTGAACCCCTACTAGCGGTGAGCTCCTACAATGAGCAGTTCTTC. The rearrangement joins TRBV2 to TRBJ2-1; the match to TRBD2 covers 8 bases. The V gene end was trimmed by 2 bases and the J gene end by 0 bases; junction bases not matched to a gene: 9. This CDR3 has 18 residues. Per the germline V gene, CDR1 is SNHLY and CDR2 is FYNNEI.

J is TRBJ1-1 and V is TRBV5-1, with 10 bases identical to TRBD1. CDR3 length: 17 amino acids. The J segment lost 1 base and the V segment lost 4 bases, leaving 10 bases of the junction unmatched. CDR1 is SGHRS, CDR2 YFSETQ, per germline. CDR3 bases: TGCGCCAGCAGCCGGACAGGGGGGTATGGCCCGAACACTGAAGCTTTCTTT. This sequence encodes CASSRTGGYGPNTEAFF. Full variable domain (rest looked up from reference TRBV5-1 and TRBJ1-1): KAGVTQTPRYLIKTRGQQVTLSCSPISGHRSVSWYQQTPGQGLQFLFEYFSETQRNKGNFPGRFSGRQFSNSRSEMNVSTLELGDSALYLCASSRTGGYGPNTEAFFGQGTRLTVV.

This clonotype has more than one count but fewer than ten. J is TRBJ1-1 and V is TRBV12-3 or TRBV12-4; D perhaps matches TRBD1 (5 bases). V lost 6 bases and J lost 1, with 15 bases in between. The CDR3 consists of 15 residues. This chain's CDR3 is CASSPSQTENTEAFF. The CDR3 bases are TGTGCCAGCAGCCCAAGCCAGACAGAGAACACTGAAGCTTTCTTT.

This clonotype was counted a few times. The J gene is TRBJ2-2, the V gene TRBV27, with TRBD1 matching 7 bases. The CDR3 runs 15 residues. Trimming removed 5 bases from V and 7 bases from J; junction bases left unmatched: 10. Germline CDR1 MNHEY, CDR2 SMNVEV (reference sequence). The CDR3 loop is CASSPRTGWVGELFF. CDR3 in DNA: TGTGCCAGCAGTCCAAGGACAGGATGGGTCGGGGAGCTGTTTTTT.

The chain uses TRBV18 and TRBJ1-2; D not certain. V was trimmed by 1 base and J by 6 bases, leaving 15 bases between them. CDR3 length equals 15 residues. Germline CDR1 is KGHSH and CDR2 is LQKENI. CDR3 in amino acids: CASSPQGRSSNGYTF. CDR3 DNA sequence: TGTGCCAGCTCACCACAGGGAAGATCCTCTAATGGCTACACCTTC. Filled out from reference TRBV18 and TRBJ1-2, the complete variable domain reads NAGVMQNPRHLVRRRGQEARLRCSPMKGHSHVYWYRQLPEEGLKFMVYLQKENIIDESGMPKERFSAEFPKEGPSILRIQQVVRGDSAAYFCASSPQGRSSNGYTFGSGTRLTVV.

There are a few counts of this clonotype. The V call is TRBV6-1, the J call TRBJ2-3, with TRBD2 matching 9 bases. The CDR3 has 16 amino acids. V was pared by 6 bases and J by 5 bases, with 12 bases of the junction left unmatched. Germline-derived CDR1 and CDR2 are MNHNS and SASEGT. The CDR3 region has the DNA TGTGCCAGCAGGACCGGGACTAGCCTTCTGGGAGATACGCAGTATTTT. The encoded protein is CASRTGTSLLGDTQYF.

The chain has TRBV6-2 or TRBV6-3 and TRBJ2-5; 8 bases agree with TRBD2. Germline trimming cut 0 bases from V and 1 base from J; bases unmatched to any gene: 4. Germline-derived CDR1 and CDR2 are MNHEY and SVGEGT. The CDR3 covers 16 residues. The CDR3 reads CASSYSPREGQETQYF. Written as DNA, the CDR3 is TGTGCCAGCAGTTACTCTCCTCGGGAGGGCCAAGAGACCCAGTACTTC.

Only a few counts were recorded for this clonotype. The chain is built from TRBV12-3 or TRBV12-4 and TRBJ1-4; 7 nucleotides match TRBD1. This CDR3 has 14 residues. The ends lost 1 base at V and 8 bases at J; junction bases unmatched: 4. This CDR3 is CASSLVGGSEKLFF. The CDR3 DNA is TGTGCCAGCAGTTTAGTAGGGGGCAGCGAAAAACTGTTTTTT.

The chain links TRBV20-1 to TRBJ2-2; TRBD1 matches 10 bases. V shed 4 bases, J shed 6 bases, and the junction held 5 bases outside the gene matches. Looked up from germline, CDR1 is DFQATT and CDR2 is SNEGSKA (reference sequence). This CDR3 is built from 14 residues. The CDR3, as DNA: TGCAGTGCTAAGCGGGACAGGGGAGCCGGGGAGCTGTTTTTT. It translates to CSAKRDRGAGELFF.